A single sample is the source of the 32 T cell receptor beta chains below, sequenced in a study of shared clonotypes between healthy human individuals. Assay used: immunoSEQ multiplex PCR; TCRdb lists only in-frame clones, some missing. This table holds some 740,000 clones, roughly 92% found once. CD8 cells classed as naive were CD45RO-negative and positively selected for CCR7, excluding terminally differentiated effector memory CD45RA+ cells. Material: naive CD8+ T cells sorted from blood. Receptors were obtained from a young man in good health.

The chain has TRBV11-2 and TRBJ2-1; D possibly corresponds to TRBD1 (5 bases). Germline lookup yields CDR1 SGHAT and CDR2 FQNNGV. This CDR3 spans 14 amino acids. V was cut by 7 bases and J by 5 bases, with 15 bases left in between. CDR3 amino acids: CASTRTQANNEQFF. CDR3 DNA: TGTGCCAGCACCCGAACACAGGCGAACAATGAGCAGTTCTTC.

This chain connects TRBV7-9 to TRBJ2-2; D is unresolved. Looked up from germline, CDR1 is SEHNR and CDR2 is FQNEAQ (reference sequence). This CDR3 contains 13 residues. Trimming pared 3 bases from V and 6 bases from J, leaving 8 bases between. CDR3 nucleotides: TGTGCCAGCAGCTTTCTTGACCCCGGGGAGCTGTTTTTT. Translated: CASSFLDPGELFF.

The chain recombines TRBV18 with TRBJ2-7; TRBD1 matches 9 bases. Germline-derived CDR1 and CDR2 are KGHSH and LQKENI. This CDR3 has 13 residues. The trim removed 8 bases at V and 4 bases at J, leaving 6 bases unmatched. The CDR3 region has the DNA TGTGCCAGCCGGGACAGGGTGGTTTACGAGCAGTACTTC. Residues: CASRDRVVYEQYF.

The chain links TRBV19 to TRBJ2-3, with D perhaps matching TRBD1 (6 bases). V lost 7 bases and J lost 1, with 9 bases in between. Germline V CDR1 and CDR2: LNHDA, SQIVND (reference sequence). The CDR3 is made up of 13 amino acids. CDR3 bases: TGTGCCAGTATAAGGACAGGCACAGATACGCAGTATTTT. It codes for CASIRTGTDTQYF.

A single count supports this clone. The chain has TRBV4-1 and TRBJ2-3; 9 positions match TRBD2. There are 17 residues in the CDR3. With 5 bases clipped from V and 2 bases from J, the junction kept 11 bases outside the gene matches. Germline V gives CDR1 MGHRA, CDR2 YSYEKL. The chain's CDR3 is CASSASGGRAYTDTQYF. CDR3 coding DNA: TGCGCCAGCAGCGCCAGTGGCGGGAGGGCTTACACAGATACGCAGTATTTT.

The rearrangement uses TRBV5-1 and TRBJ2-2; D is unresolved. The CDR3 extends over 13 amino acids. V was cut by 2 bases and J by 5 bases, with 7 bases left in between. CDR1 is SGHRS and CDR2 is YFSETQ in the germline V gene. CDR3 nucleotide sequence: TGCGCCAGCAGCTTCACCGGGACCGGGGAGCTGTTTTTT. Translation: CASSFTGTGELFF.

The chain combines TRBV7-8 with TRBJ2-7; TRBD1 is a possible D gene (6 bases). The V end was cut by 5 bases, the J end by 1 base, with 18 bases between. This CDR3 has 16 amino acids. Germline loops: CDR1 SGHVS, CDR2 FQNEAQ. The CDR3 sequence is CASSLRRGSLSYEQYF. DNA of the CDR3: TGTGCCAGCAGCCTCCGAAGGGGGTCTCTGTCCTACGAGCAGTACTTC.

This rearrangement joins TRBV19 to TRBJ2-1, with TRBD1 matching 8 bases. Germline loops: CDR1 LNHDA, CDR2 SQIVND (reference sequence). The V and J ends lost 7 bases and 3 bases, in that order; junction bases with no gene match: 17. This CDR3 has 18 residues. CDR3 nucleotide sequence: TGTGCCAGTAAGCCCCGAACCGGGACAGGAGTTCTCTACAATGAGCAGTTCTTC. Translating it yields CASKPRTGTGVLYNEQFF.

This chain links TRBV6-1 with TRBJ1-5; D remains ambiguous. CDR3 length: 16 amino acids. Trimming pared 1 base from V and 2 bases from J, leaving 12 bases between. The germline CDR1 and CDR2 sequences are MNHNS and SASEGT. This CDR3 reads CASSEGQFRGNQPQHF. For the CDR3, the DNA is TGTGCCAGCAGTGAAGGGCAGTTCCGGGGCAATCAGCCCCAGCATTTT.

This clone is a singleton in its sample. The V and J genes are TRBV5-6 and TRBJ1-1, with a tentative D call TRBD1 (6 bases). From germline, CDR1 is SGHDT and CDR2 YYEEEE. This CDR3 comprises 14 residues. Deletions cut 1 base from V and 1 base from J, with 8 bases between. CDR3 DNA: TGTGCCAGCAGCTTGCCGGGACAGAACACTGAAGCTTTCTTT. Protein product: CASSLPGQNTEAFF.

J is TRBJ2-1 and V is TRBV5-1; 8 nucleotides align to TRBD2. Germline assignment: CDR1 SGHRS and CDR2 YFSETQ. The V and J ends lost 4 bases and 2 bases, in that order; junction bases with no gene match: 11. There are 17 residues in the CDR3. The CDR3 coding sequence is TGCGCCAGCAGCCTGGGAGAGCGGGAGTTCGCCTACAATGAGCAGTTCTTC. This codes for CASSLGEREFAYNEQFF. Full variable domain (missing parts from reference TRBV5-1 and TRBJ2-1): KAGVTQTPRYLIKTRGQQVTLSCSPISGHRSVSWYQQTPGQGLQFLFEYFSETQRNKGNFPGRFSGRQFSNSRSEMNVSTLELGDSALYLCASSLGEREFAYNEQFFGPGTRLTVL.

The chain couples TRBV7-9 to TRBJ2-7; D gene unclear. The CDR3 spans 14 residues. V lost 5 bases and J lost 0, with 11 bases in between. In germline, CDR1 is SEHNR, CDR2 FQNEAQ (reference sequence). CDR3 sequence (DNA): TGTGCCAGCAGCCACAGTGGCGTCTCCTACGAGCAGTACTTC. Protein product: CASSHSGVSYEQYF.

This rearrangement joins TRBV4-1 to TRBJ2-7; 7 bases align to TRBD1. Trimming at V came to 4 bases and at J to 2 bases, leaving 8 bases not matched to a gene. This CDR3 has 15 amino acids. Germline V gives CDR1 MGHRA, CDR2 YSYEKL. CDR3 DNA sequence: TGCGCCAGCAGCCTTCTCACAGACAGGGCCTACGAGCAGTACTTC. Residues: CASSLLTDRAYEQYF.

V usage is TRBV9 and J usage is TRBJ2-7; D is possibly TRBD1 or TRBD2 (6 bases each). With 2 bases removed from V and 7 bases from J, the gap between germline ends came to 16 bases. The CDR3 runs to 14 residues. Per the germline V gene, CDR1 is SGDLS and CDR2 is YYNGEE. CDR3 sequence (DNA): TGTGCCAGCAGCGTTTGGGGGGCGGACGAGGAGCAGTACTTC. Its protein product is CASSVWGADEEQYF.

The chain has TRBV7-2 and TRBJ2-1; D possibly corresponds to TRBD2 (5 bases). CDR1 SGHTA and CDR2 FQGNSA come from the germline V gene. There are 11 residues in the CDR3. Trimming removed 2 bases at V and 10 bases at J, with 6 bases between. Here the CDR3 reads CASSLTGEQFF. CDR3 nucleotide sequence: TGTGCCAGCAGCTTAACGGGGGAGCAGTTCTTC.

V is TRBV19 and J is TRBJ1-4; possibly TRBD1 for D (5 bases). V lost 0 bases, J lost 4 bases, and 9 bases lay in between. CDR1 LNHDA and CDR2 SQIVND come from the germline V gene (reference sequence). The CDR3 is 15 amino acids. Here the CDR3 DNA reads TGTGCCAGTAGTATAGAAGGGGCGATTAATGAAAAACTGTTTTTT. Protein: CASSIEGAINEKLFF.

This clone was observed a single time. The V and J genes are TRBV5-1 and TRBJ2-5; D unresolved. V was shortened by 0 bases and J by 5 bases, with 17 bases between the two germline ends. Germline V gives CDR1 SGHRS, CDR2 YFSETQ. This CDR3 region has 16 residues. The CDR3 DNA is TGCGCCAGCAGCTTGGTATTAGCTTCGGATAGGGAGACCCAGTACTTC. Translated, it gives CASSLVLASDRETQYF.

The chain recombines TRBV5-5 with TRBJ2-5, with 11 bases matching TRBD1. There are 18 residues in the CDR3. The V segment lost 0 bases and the J segment 7 bases; nucleotides outside the gene matches: 14. CDR1 and CDR2 (germline): SGHKS, YYEKEE (reference sequence). The CDR3, as DNA: TGTGCCAGCAGCTTGGATTGGGACAGGGGGTTCATAGGTGTGACCCAGTACTTC. Its protein is CASSLDWDRGFIGVTQYF. Full variable domain (outside the CDR3, taken from reference TRBV5-5 and TRBJ2-5): DAGVTQSPTHLIKTRGQQVTLRCSPISGHKSVSWYQQVLGQGPQFIFQYYEKEERGRGNFPDRFSARQFPNYSSELNVNALLLGDSALYLCASSLDWDRGFIGVTQYFGPGTRLLVL.

The chain has TRBV18 and TRBJ2-7; D may be TRBD1 (6 bases). The germline V gene has CDR1 KGHSH and CDR2 LQKENI. Trimming stripped 4 bases from V and 0 bases from J, with 10 bases between. This CDR3 contains 14 residues. The CDR3 coding sequence is TGTGCCAGCTCACATCGGGACAACTCCTACGAGCAGTACTTC. Encoded protein: CASSHRDNSYEQYF.

The chain has TRBV27 and TRBJ1-1, with D unclear. The germline gives CDR1 MNHEY, CDR2 SMNVEV (reference sequence). This CDR3 region has 13 residues. The V and J ends lost 3 bases and 1 base respectively, with 6 bases between them. For the CDR3, the DNA is TGTGCCAGCAGTTTCTCCCAGAACACTGAAGCTTTCTTT. Residues: CASSFSQNTEAFF.

The J gene is TRBJ1-1, the V gene TRBV6-1; no definite D call. From germline, CDR1 is MNHNS and CDR2 SASEGT. V lost 10 bases, J lost 8 bases, and 5 bases lay in between. CDR3 size: 8 residues. The CDR3 loop is CAITEAFF. The CDR3 DNA reads TGTGCCATCACCGAAGCTTTCTTT.

As to this clone: The same CDR3 is also encoded by other DNA sequences in this sample. V gene TRBV6-5 combines with J gene TRBJ2-1; D is uncertain. V shed 2 bases and J shed 5 bases, with 4 bases lying between them. CDR1 MNHEY and CDR2 SVGAGI come from the germline V gene. This CDR3 has 12 residues. This chain's CDR3 is CASSYQNNEQFF. The CDR3 DNA is TGTGCCAGCAGTTACCAGAACAATGAGCAGTTCTTC.

A remark on this clone: The sample holds other DNA sequences that translate to the same CDR3. The chain couples TRBV5-4 to TRBJ2-7; 10 positions match TRBD2. Germline V CDR1 and CDR2: SGHNT, YYREEE (reference sequence). The CDR3 consists of 14 residues. Trimming removed 0 bases from V and 4 bases from J; junction bases left unmatched: 1. As DNA, the CDR3 is TGTGCCAGCAGCTTGGGGACTAGCGGATACGAGCAGTACTTC. Its translation: CASSLGTSGYEQYF.

Regarding this clone: The same CDR3 also results from other DNA sequences found in this sample. The CDR3 protein is CASSLAGGGYEQYF. CDR3 nucleotide sequence: TGTGCCAGCAGTTTAGCGGGAGGGGGCTACGAGCAGTACTTC. The chain is built from TRBV27 and TRBJ2-7; 9 bases match TRBD2. The CDR3 extends over 14 amino acids. V lost 2 bases and J lost 3; bases outside the gene matches: 2. Germline CDR1 MNHEY, CDR2 SMNVEV (reference sequence).

The chain recombines TRBV7-2 with TRBJ2-1, with 10 bases matching TRBD2. This CDR3 has 13 amino acids. Germline trimming cut 5 bases from V and 15 bases from J; bases unmatched to any gene: 10. Germline lookup yields CDR1 SGHTA and CDR2 FQGNSA. CDR3 residues: CASSPGLAGETFF. The CDR3, as DNA: TGTGCCAGCAGCCCAGGGCTAGCGGGAGAAACGTTCTTC.

This chain uses TRBV7-8 with TRBJ2-6; TRBD1 aligns across 11 bases. Unmatched junction bases numbered 7, after V lost 5 bases and J lost 4 bases. Germline-derived CDR1 and CDR2 are SGHVS and FQNEAQ. The CDR3 is made up of 17 amino acids. In DNA, the CDR3 is TGTGCCAGCAGCGCGGACAGGGGGCTTCGAGGGGCCAACGTCCTGACTTTC. Residues: CASSADRGLRGANVLTF.

In regard to this clone: This specimen includes other DNA sequences encoding the same CDR3. The V and J genes are TRBV19 and TRBJ2-1; no firm D call. Germline V CDR1 and CDR2: LNHDA, SQIVND (reference sequence). This CDR3 region has 13 residues. The V gene lost 2 bases and the J gene lost 3 bases, with 5 bases spanning the gap. CDR3 DNA: TGTGCCAGTAGTATATCGAGCTACAATGAGCAGTTCTTC. Translated, it gives CASSISSYNEQFF.

The chain joins TRBV27 to TRBJ2-7; a possible D gene is TRBD2 (6 bases). Trimming took off 6 bases at V and 12 bases at J, with 30 bases between the two ends. The CDR3 runs 16 residues. The germline V gene has CDR1 MNHEY and CDR2 SMNVEV (reference sequence). The CDR3 reads CASRFNPAEQVGRVYF. Here the CDR3 DNA reads TGTGCCAGCAGGTTTAATCCCGCTGAGCAGGTCGGGAGAGTGTACTTC.

This chain uses TRBV10-1 with TRBJ2-7, with TRBD1 as a possible D gene (5 bases). CDR3 length: 16 amino acids. V shed 3 bases and J shed 5 bases, with 20 bases lying between them. Germline CDR1 and CDR2: WNHNN and SYGVQD (reference sequence). CDR3 protein: CASSESQGLADDEQYF. As DNA, the CDR3 is TGCGCCAGCAGTGAATCCCAGGGCTTGGCAGACGACGAGCAGTACTTC.

V gene TRBV4-1 combines with J gene TRBJ2-7; 11 nucleotides align to TRBD2. This CDR3 spans 16 amino acids. V trimming: 1 base; J trimming: 2 bases; junction bases outside the gene matches: 4. Germline V gene sequence: CDR1 MGHRA, CDR2 YSYEKL. CDR3 nucleotides: TGCGCCAGCAGCCAAGGACTAGCGGGAACCCCCTACGAGCAGTACTTC. Translation: CASSQGLAGTPYEQYF.

The CDR3 nucleotides are TGCGCCAGCAGCCAAGTTGGGACAGGTCCAGGGAGTAGCTCCTACAATGAGCAGTTCTTC. It is translated as CASSQVGTGPGSSSYNEQFF. This sequence joins TRBV4-3 and TRBJ2-1, with 8 bases aligning to TRBD1. V lost 1 base and J lost 0; bases outside the gene matches: 14. Germline values: CDR1 LGHNA, CDR2 YSLEER. The CDR3 sequence is 20 residues long.

As DNA, the CDR3 is TGTGCCAGCAGTTCTTATACGCAGTATTTT. It encodes CASSSYTQYF. The chain uses TRBV27 and TRBJ2-3; D is uncertain. V lost 4 bases and J lost 7, with 3 bases in between. Per the germline V gene, CDR1 is MNHEY and CDR2 is SMNVEV (reference sequence). The CDR3 has 10 residues.